The 24 T cell receptor beta chains presented below share a single source sample, sequenced in a study of shared clonotypes between healthy human individuals. The protocol was immunoSEQ multiplex PCR, while the TCRdb copy is restricted to in-frame clones and leaves out a portion. The data show around 2.5 million clones, under 95% seen once. Sequenced input: naive CD4+ T cells from PBMCs. Subset given: CD45RA+ positively selected. Receptor source: a man aged 18 to 30 in good health. Some clones in this sample may be carry-over from other donors' samples.

This chain joins TRBV5-1 and TRBJ2-3, with D perhaps being TRBD1 or TRBD2 (5 bases each). Germline lookup yields CDR1 SGHRS and CDR2 YFSETQ. The CDR3 is 20 amino acids. The germline V and J ends were trimmed by 4 bases and 0 bases, with 27 bases remaining between them. CDR3 residues: CASSPGTAFHSTSSTDTQYF. CDR3 nucleotide sequence: TGCGCCAGCAGCCCCGGGACCGCTTTCCACTCCACCTCTAGCACAGATACGCAGTATTTT.

The chain employs TRBV5-4 and TRBJ1-1; no reliable D call. The germline V gene encodes CDR1 SGHNT and CDR2 YYREEE (reference sequence). The CDR3 is 14 residues long. The V end lost 1 base, the J end lost 1 base, and 8 bases lay between the germline ends. In nucleotides, the CDR3 is TGTGCCAGCAGCTTGTTAGGGTGGAACACTGAAGCTTTCTTT. As protein: CASSLLGWNTEAFF.

In its sample, this clone was seen once. The CDR3 sequence is CSASSRQPQHF. The CDR3 DNA reads as TGCAGTGCTAGCAGCAGGCAGCCCCAGCATTTT. V and J are TRBV20-1 and TRBJ1-5; D not resolved. Germline assignment: CDR1 DFQATT and CDR2 SNEGSKA (reference sequence). The CDR3 has 11 residues. Trimming shortened V by 3 bases and J by 7 bases, and 7 bases separated the two germline ends.

The V and J genes are TRBV5-5 and TRBJ1-1, with D unclear. V was cut by 6 bases and J by 1 base, with 13 bases left in between. The CDR3 spans 14 residues. Per germline, CDR1 SGHKS and CDR2 YYEKEE (reference sequence). CDR3 sequence reads: CASIPVVPNTEAFF. The CDR3 region has the DNA TGTGCCAGCATTCCCGTAGTCCCGAACACTGAAGCTTTCTTT. Full variable domain (rest looked up from reference TRBV5-5 and TRBJ1-1): DAGVTQSPTHLIKTRGQQVTLRCSPISGHKSVSWYQQVLGQGPQFIFQYYEKEERGRGNFPDRFSARQFPNYSSELNVNALLLGDSALYLCASIPVVPNTEAFFGQGTRLTVV.

The CDR3: CASSSLGTGEGKTQYF. The CDR3 bases are TGCGCCAGCAGCTCCCTGGGGACAGGGGAAGGGAAGACCCAGTACTTC. The J gene is TRBJ2-5, the V gene TRBV5-1, with 10 bases lining up with TRBD1. Germline CDR1 is SGHRS and CDR2 is YFSETQ. The CDR3 length is 16 residues. The junction had 11 bases not matched to a gene; V was cut back by 3 bases and J by 6 bases.

The V gene is TRBV6-1, the J gene TRBJ2-7; 9 bases align to TRBD2. CDR3 length: 14 amino acids. Trimming took 6 bases from V and 7 from J; bases not matched to a gene: 10. The germline CDR1 and CDR2 sequences are MNHNS and SASEGT. The CDR3 coding sequence is TGTGCCAGCAGGCGGGCGGGAGGGCCTGGGGAGCAGTACTTC. Translated: CASRRAGGPGEQYF.

The chain couples TRBV2 to TRBJ2-3; D may be TRBD2 (6 bases). Germline loops: CDR1 SNHLY, CDR2 FYNNEI. Trimming pared 6 bases from V and 2 bases from J, leaving 18 bases between. The CDR3 sequence is 16 residues long. The CDR3 protein is CASRAGRLTITDTQYF. The CDR3 DNA is TGTGCCAGCAGGGCGGGGCGGCTTACCATCACAGATACGCAGTATTTT.

The rearrangement links TRBV5-1 to TRBJ1-1; tentative D call: TRBD1 (6 bases). Germline loops: CDR1 SGHRS, CDR2 YFSETQ. V was trimmed by 4 bases and J by 1 base, leaving 11 bases between them. The CDR3 extends over 14 amino acids. The CDR3 region has the DNA TGCGCCAGCAGCGTGGACAGTGGGAACACTGAAGCTTTCTTT. Translated, it gives CASSVDSGNTEAFF.

V gene TRBV28 combines with J gene TRBJ1-4; TRBD1 agrees at 7 bases. CDR1 is MDHEN and CDR2 is SYDVKM in the germline V gene. This CDR3 comprises 14 residues. V trimming: 4 bases; J trimming: 8 bases; junction bases outside the gene matches: 7. The DNA of the CDR3 is TGTGCCAGCAGTTCGACAGGGATCAGGGAAAAACTGTTTTTT. Its translation is CASSSTGIREKLFF. Filled out from reference TRBV28 and TRBJ1-4, the complete variable domain reads DVKVTQSSRYLVKRTGEKVFLECVQDMDHENMFWYRQDPGLGLRLIYFSYDVKMKEKGDIPEGYSVSREKKERFSLILESASTNQTSMYLCASSSTGIREKLFFGSGTQLSVL.

This chain uses TRBV4-1 with TRBJ1-5; TRBD1 might be the D (5 bases). Germline CDR1 is MGHRA and CDR2 is YSYEKL. Between the trimmed V and J ends, which lost 4 bases and 6 bases, there was a span of 19 bases. The CDR3 contains 16 residues. As DNA, the CDR3 is TGCGCCAGCAGCCCCTTGGGGCAGGGAACGGGTCAGCCCCAGCATTTT. Amino acid sequence: CASSPLGQGTGQPQHF.

The chain's CDR3 is CASSLKPPNTEAFF. DNA of the CDR3: TGTGCCAGCAGTTTAAAGCCGCCGAACACTGAAGCTTTCTTT. This sequence joins TRBV27 and TRBJ1-1; D call uncertain. Germline CDR1 reads MNHEY; CDR2 reads SMNVEV (reference sequence). V was shortened by 2 bases and J by 1 base, with 8 bases between the two germline ends. This CDR3 has 14 residues.

V usage is TRBV2 and J usage is TRBJ2-7; no definite D call. Germline loops: CDR1 SNHLY, CDR2 FYNNEI. This CDR3 has 15 residues. Trimming left V 6 bases short and J 0 bases short, with 15 bases between. In nucleotides, the CDR3 is TGTGCCAGCAGCGCCGAAATGGGCCTCTCCTACGAGCAGTACTTC. Translation gives CASSAEMGLSYEQYF.

This chain links TRBV5-5 with TRBJ1-1, with D possibly TRBD1 on 6 matching bases. V lost 1 base, J lost 0 bases, and 10 bases lay in between. In germline, CDR1 is SGHKS, CDR2 YYEKEE (reference sequence). The CDR3 length is 15 residues. The CDR3 region has the DNA TGTGCCAGCAGCTTGAGGGCAGGGGTGAACACTGAAGCTTTCTTT. Its translation: CASSLRAGVNTEAFF.

This chain links TRBV9 with TRBJ1-6; no firm D call. V lost 3 bases and J 7 bases, leaving 11 bases between the germline ends. The germline gives CDR1 SGDLS, CDR2 YYNGEE. The CDR3 totals 14 residues. CDR3 loop: CASSAGLGNSPLHF. The CDR3 bases are TGTGCCAGCAGCGCAGGACTAGGGAATTCACCCCTCCACTTT.

The CDR3 nucleotides read TGTGCCAGCAGCTTACGGAGGATGGGGTATCAGCCCCAGCATTTT. Its protein is CASSLRRMGYQPQHF. The chain has TRBV7-8 and TRBJ1-5, with D unresolved. V lost 2 bases, J lost 5 bases, and 13 bases lay in between. CDR1 and CDR2 from the germline V gene are SGHVS and FQNEAQ. The CDR3 has 15 residues.

This clone was detected a few times. The J gene is TRBJ1-5, the V gene TRBV7-9; D unresolved. The germline V gene has CDR1 SEHNR and CDR2 FQNEAQ (reference sequence). The CDR3 runs to 14 residues. V lost 3 bases to trimming and J lost 3 bases, with 9 bases between them. The CDR3 DNA follows: TGTGCCAGCAGCTTCAGCGGGCTCAATCAGCCCCAGCATTTT. Translation gives CASSFSGLNQPQHF. The full variable domain, rest sourced from reference TRBV7-9 and TRBJ1-5, is DTGVSQNPRHKITKRGQNVTFRCDPISEHNRLYWYRQTLGQGPEFLTYFQNEAQLEKSRLLSDRFSAERPKGSFSTLEIQRTEQGDSAMYLCASSFSGLNQPQHFGDGTRLSIL.

This sequence joins TRBV7-9 and TRBJ2-7; no clear D gene. Germline V CDR1 and CDR2: SEHNR, FQNEAQ (reference sequence). V was trimmed by 2 bases and J by 0 bases, leaving 11 bases between them. CDR3 length equals 15 residues. In DNA form, the CDR3 reads TGTGCCAGCAGCTTACGGCAGGTGAGCTCCTACGAGCAGTACTTC. Its translation is CASSLRQVSSYEQYF.

The CDR3 DNA is TGCAGCGTCGCTCCGGGACAGGGTAGGGAGGAGCAGTACTTC. It encodes CSVAPGQGREEQYF. V and J are TRBV29-1 and TRBJ2-7; TRBD1 aligns across 9 bases. Germline V lookup: CDR1 SQVTM, CDR2 ANQGSEA. This CDR3 spans 14 amino acids. V dropped 6 bases and J dropped 7; count of bases not matched to a gene: 13.

In the case of this clone: The sample has other DNA sequences that encode this CDR3 too. This chain joins TRBV5-4 and TRBJ2-5, with D perhaps matching TRBD1 (6 bases). CDR3 size: 14 residues. Trimming removed 4 bases at V and 0 bases at J, with 10 bases between. Germline V gene lookup returns CDR1 SGHNT and CDR2 YYREEE (reference sequence). CDR3 nucleotides: TGTGCCAGCAGCCGCGGACAGAACCAAGAGACCCAGTACTTC. Protein sequence: CASSRGQNQETQYF.

This clone was seen more than once but under ten times. DNA of the CDR3: TGTGCCAGCAGCCAAGGCGTCTCCAGGGGCATCGGCTACACCTTC. This gives the protein CASSQGVSRGIGYTF. The J gene is TRBJ1-2, the V gene TRBV14; possibly TRBD1 for D (6 bases). Germline V gene data show CDR1 as SGHDN and CDR2 as FVKESK. V lost 1 base, J lost 8 bases, and 17 bases lay in between. The CDR3 runs to 15 residues.

The chain is built from TRBV11-2 and TRBJ2-5, with D possibly TRBD1 on 6 matching bases. The closer fit of TRBJ2-7 to the DNA end suggests the J call may be wrong. Germline V CDR1 and CDR2: SGHAT, FQNNGV. There are 15 residues in the CDR3. As DNA, the CDR3 is TGTGCCAGCAGCTTCCGGTCTAGGACAGTCTACGAGCAGTACTTC. It is translated as CASSFRSRTVYEQYF.

The genes are TRBV28 and TRBJ2-1; 12 nucleotides align to TRBD2. The CDR3 length is 15 residues. The ends lost 6 bases at V and 6 bases at J; junction bases unmatched: 6. The germline CDR1 and CDR2 sequences are MDHEN and SYDVKM. DNA of the CDR3: TGTGCCAGCAGCAGGACTAGCGGGGCTACCAATGAGCAGTTCTTC. Translating it yields CASSRTSGATNEQFF.

DNA of the CDR3: TGCGCCAGCAGCTGGACGGACAGCAATAACTATGGCTACACCTTC. Protein sequence: CASSWTDSNNYGYTF. The chain recombines TRBV5-1 with TRBJ1-2, with a tentative D call TRBD1 (6 bases). Per germline, CDR1 SGHRS and CDR2 YFSETQ. The V end was cut by 3 bases, the J end by 1 base, with 13 bases between. This CDR3 has 15 residues.

The chain joins TRBV5-4 to TRBJ1-6, with D unclear. Trimming shortened V by 4 bases and J by 7 bases, and 18 bases separated the two germline ends. Germline lookup yields CDR1 SGHNT and CDR2 YYREEE (reference sequence). The CDR3 totals 16 residues. This chain's CDR3 is CASSRAGSRFNSPLHF. The CDR3 region has the DNA TGTGCCAGCAGCCGGGCGGGCTCTCGTTTCAATTCACCCCTCCACTTT.